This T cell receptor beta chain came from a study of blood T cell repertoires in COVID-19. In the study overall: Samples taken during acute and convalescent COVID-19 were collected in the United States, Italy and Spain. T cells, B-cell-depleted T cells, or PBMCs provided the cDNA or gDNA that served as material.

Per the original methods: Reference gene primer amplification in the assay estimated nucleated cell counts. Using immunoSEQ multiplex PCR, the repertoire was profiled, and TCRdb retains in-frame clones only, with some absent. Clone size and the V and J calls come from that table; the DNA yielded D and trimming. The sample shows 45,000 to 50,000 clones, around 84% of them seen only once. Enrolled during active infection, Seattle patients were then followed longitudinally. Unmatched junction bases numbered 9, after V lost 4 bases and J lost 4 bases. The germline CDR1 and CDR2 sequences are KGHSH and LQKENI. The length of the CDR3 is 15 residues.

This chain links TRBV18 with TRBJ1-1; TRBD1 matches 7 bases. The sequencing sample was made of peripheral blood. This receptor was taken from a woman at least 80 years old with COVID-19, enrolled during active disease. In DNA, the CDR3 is TGTGCCAGCTCACACGAGGGGGCCCCGGGCACTGAAGCTTTCTTT. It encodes CASSHEGAPGTEAFF.